This entry lists 10 T cell receptor beta chains sequenced from one sample in a study of post-analysis software for immune sequencing data. Which antigens these TCRs recognize remains unknown. Study-wide points: A few TRBV segments appeared more often in patients than in controls, and TRBV5-6, TRBV5-1 and TRBV20-1 were among these.

TCR beta libraries were prepared from cDNA with unique molecular identifiers. TCRdb passed the PCR reads through MiXCR, listing each CDR3 protein once. The data contain about 570,000 distinct CDR3 sequences, approximately 34% of them singletons. The source material was blood. The receptor source for this set is a girl aged 2-17 years with multiple sclerosis.

The chain recombines TRBV20-1 with TRBJ2-5; 13 nucleotides agree with TRBD2. Germline V CDR1 and CDR2: DFQATT, SNEGSKA (reference sequence). This CDR3 is 19 amino acids long. V lost 3 bases to trimming and J lost 3 bases; unmatched junction nucleotides: 16. The CDR3 region is CSARPGRGLAGDIEETQYF. The DNA of the CDR3 is TGCAGTGCTAGGCCTGGCCGTGGACTAGCGGGGGATATTGAAGAGACCCAGTACTTC.

This clonotype has more than one count but fewer than ten. The chain uses TRBV7-9 and TRBJ2-1, with 10 bases lining up with TRBD2. This CDR3 has 14 residues. Per germline, CDR1 SEHNR and CDR2 FQNEAQ (reference sequence). V shed 1 base and J 12 bases; nucleotides not matched to a gene: 6. Written as DNA, the CDR3 is TGTGCCAGCAGCTTAGGGACTAGCGGTCTGCGGCAGTTCTTC. Its protein product is CASSLGTSGLRQFF.

This clonotype was observed a handful of times. The gene calls are TRBV15 and TRBJ1-6; D is possibly TRBD1 (5 bases). The germline V gene encodes CDR1 LNHNV and CDR2 YYDKDF (reference sequence). The V gene lost 1 base and the J gene lost 10 bases, with 14 bases spanning the gap. CDR3 length equals 15 residues. CDR3 in amino acids: CATSRVRGEGSPLHF. As DNA, the CDR3 is TGTGCCACCAGCAGAGTTCGAGGGGAGGGATCACCCCTCCACTTT.

Of note for this clonotype: One end of the junction does not line up with germline, which may come from a read error. The chain recombines TRBV7-8 with TRBJ1-5, with 9 bases lining up with TRBD1. This CDR3 comprises 16 residues. CDR1 SGHVS and CDR2 FQNEAQ come from the germline V gene. CDR3 sequence: CASSFLTGGRRQPQHF. The CDR3 nucleotides are TGTGCTAGCAGCTTCCTTACAGGGGGCAGGAGGCAGCCCCAGCATTTT.

In this sample, this clonotype turned up many times. CDR3 sequence (DNA): TGTGCCAGCAGCTTAGTCCGGACACCAACTAATGAAAAACTGTTTTTT. Its protein is CASSLVRTPTNEKLFF. V usage is TRBV11-2 and J usage is TRBJ1-4, with a tentative D call TRBD1 (5 bases). The CDR3 extends over 16 amino acids. Germline values: CDR1 SGHAT, CDR2 FQNNGV. The ends were cut back, 1 base at V and 0 bases at J, with 9 bases in the middle.

This chain joins TRBV12-3 or TRBV12-4 and TRBJ2-4; TRBD1 matches at 8 bases. CDR3 length: 14 residues. V gave up 6 bases and J gave up 7 bases; unmatched junction bases: 8. Here the CDR3 DNA reads TGTGCCAGCAGCCTACAGGGGGTGAGGAACATTCAGTACTTC. It yields the protein CASSLQGVRNIQYF.

This clonotype was observed many times. The chain employs TRBV10-3 and TRBJ2-3; D is unresolved. CDR3 length equals 15 residues. V lost 4 bases and J 5 bases, leaving 16 bases between the germline ends. Germline loops: CDR1 ENHRY, CDR2 SYGVKD. The CDR3 sequence is CAISGGGKPRDTQYF. CDR3 sequence (DNA): TGTGCCATCAGTGGAGGCGGAAAACCGCGAGATACGCAGTATTTT.

In this sample, this clonotype turned up a few times. The chain carries TRBV5-1 and TRBJ1-2; TRBD1 matches 7 bases. Losses at the gene ends were 4 bases for V and 4 bases for J; bases not matched to a gene: 10. Germline V gene sequence: CDR1 SGHRS, CDR2 YFSETQ. The CDR3 sequence is 15 residues long. The CDR3 region has the DNA TGCGCCAGCAGCCCGACAGGGTTGGAGTCCTATGGCTACACCTTC. It encodes CASSPTGLESYGYTF. Filled out from reference TRBV5-1 and TRBJ1-2, the complete variable domain reads KAGVTQTPRYLIKTRGQQVTLSCSPISGHRSVSWYQQTPGQGLQFLFEYFSETQRNKGNFPGRFSGRQFSNSRSEMNVSTLELGDSALYLCASSPTGLESYGYTFGSGTRLTVV.

Only a few counts were recorded for this clonotype. The V call is TRBV5-1, the J call TRBJ2-4; the D gene is possibly TRBD1 (7 bases). The CDR3 loop spans 17 amino acids. Germline lookup yields CDR1 SGHRS and CDR2 YFSETQ. Trimming removed 0 bases at V and 0 bases at J, with 13 bases between. The CDR3 DNA reads as TGCGCCAGCAGCTTGGGGGGGGACAGCCTAGCCAAAAACATTCAGTACTTC. Amino acids: CASSLGGDSLAKNIQYF.

This clonotype has more than one count but fewer than ten. The chain recombines TRBV7-3 with TRBJ2-1, with 13 bases that match TRBD2. CDR1 and CDR2 (germline): SGHTA, FQGTGA. V dropped 4 bases and J dropped 6; count of bases not matched to a gene: 3. The CDR3 runs 15 residues. The CDR3 is CASSSTSGGINEQFF. The CDR3 DNA follows: TGTGCCAGCAGCTCGACTAGCGGGGGGATCAATGAGCAGTTCTTC.